What follows is one TCR beta chain and its context. No cognate antigen has been identified for it. Qualities for individual bases were not recorded, and no much larger clone is one base off. The CDR3 regions of human TCRbeta chains were analyzed by immunosequencing. As for the authors' bioinformatics: TCRs in the repertoires were compared against a reference library of SARS-CoV-2-specific TCRs that had been generated with the MIRA antigen-specificity platform. Breadth meant the fraction of unique TCRs that were SARS-CoV-2-associated, whereas depth meant the fraction of total T cells that were SARS-CoV-2-associated. Using the MIRA data, each spike-specific TCR was assigned both to the spike region to which the TCR was reactive and to a CD4 or CD8 class. Log10-transformed breadth and depth values were compared by one-way ANOVA with Sidak's multiple comparisons tests. TCRdb's version of the immuneACCESS table is confined to in-frame rearrangements and falls short of the full clone set. An unresolved V gene accounts for under half of the shortfall where checked; the remainder is of unknown origin. D and trimming were read from the DNA, whereas the V and J calls and clone size are those reported in that table. The table for this sample lists about 130,000 clones; approximately 85% of them were counted only once. Under 6% of the sample is held by the ten biggest clonotypes.

These data originate in a study of T cell responses to AZD1222 COVID-19 vaccine (dated by TCRdb to about 2021). Background for the entire study: A total of over 230 trial participants underwent TCR sequencing, of whom about 200 had received two doses of AZD1222 and approximately 26 had received two doses of the MenACWY control vaccine. Trial participants were enrolled by age into 18-55, 56-69 and 70-plus year subgroups, with approximately 150, 28 and 58 TCR-sequenced participants respectively. Study-level results and caveats: Participants were mostly white British, with more females than males. The authors suggested clonal diversity may have been underestimated. Conclusions about previously exposed vaccinees were limited because only a handful of AZD1222 recipients were SARS-CoV-2 seropositive at baseline. In the small 56-69-year group, the increase in depth fell short of significance, most likely because of low power. CD4 TCRs associated with the vaccine covered the entire spike protein, and the dominant responses were in regions 160-218 and 743-854. After two AZD1222 doses, both the breadth and the depth of spike-specific TCRs were significantly higher than at day 0 and than in MenACWY recipients. Because no samples from the day 14 peak response were available, repertoires could be characterized only after the peak T cell response. Reportedly, close to half of the unique spike-specific TCRs recognized epitopes lying outside the regions that are mutated in the B.1.351 and B.1.1.7 variants.

Ends trimmed: V by 6 bases, J by 9 bases; bases unmatched to a gene: 14. CDR3 length: 14 amino acids, cysteine to phenylalanine. The only DNA kept is the CDR3, 42 bases in frame from the first base. For CDR1 and CDR2, the germline V gene lists MNHEY and SVGAGI. The sample's time point label, in plain terms: about 28 days (+/-7) after the second vaccine dose. AZD1222 recipients given second doses at about 4 weeks or at about 12 weeks were pooled, since spike-specific TCR depth and breadth were not found to differ between the two schedules. The vaccinee samples were drawn from two UK trials, COV001 and COV002, one of which was a single-blind randomized controlled phase 2/3 trial testing AZD1222 (ChAdOx1 nCoV-19) in healthy adults. For TCRbeta chain sequencing, PBMC samples were collected from trial participants at day 0 and at day 28 after the second dose.

The source was peripheral blood, collected 28 days after the second AZD1222 dose. The TCR sequence derives from an adult who received the AZD1222 COVID-19 vaccine. In this chain, TRBV6-5 is recombined with TRBJ2-7; 7 central bases correspond to TRBD2. CDR3 sequence: CASRRAAIGGRQYF. The base sequence is TGTGCCAGCAGGAGAGCGGCTATCGGGGGGAGGCAGTACTTC.